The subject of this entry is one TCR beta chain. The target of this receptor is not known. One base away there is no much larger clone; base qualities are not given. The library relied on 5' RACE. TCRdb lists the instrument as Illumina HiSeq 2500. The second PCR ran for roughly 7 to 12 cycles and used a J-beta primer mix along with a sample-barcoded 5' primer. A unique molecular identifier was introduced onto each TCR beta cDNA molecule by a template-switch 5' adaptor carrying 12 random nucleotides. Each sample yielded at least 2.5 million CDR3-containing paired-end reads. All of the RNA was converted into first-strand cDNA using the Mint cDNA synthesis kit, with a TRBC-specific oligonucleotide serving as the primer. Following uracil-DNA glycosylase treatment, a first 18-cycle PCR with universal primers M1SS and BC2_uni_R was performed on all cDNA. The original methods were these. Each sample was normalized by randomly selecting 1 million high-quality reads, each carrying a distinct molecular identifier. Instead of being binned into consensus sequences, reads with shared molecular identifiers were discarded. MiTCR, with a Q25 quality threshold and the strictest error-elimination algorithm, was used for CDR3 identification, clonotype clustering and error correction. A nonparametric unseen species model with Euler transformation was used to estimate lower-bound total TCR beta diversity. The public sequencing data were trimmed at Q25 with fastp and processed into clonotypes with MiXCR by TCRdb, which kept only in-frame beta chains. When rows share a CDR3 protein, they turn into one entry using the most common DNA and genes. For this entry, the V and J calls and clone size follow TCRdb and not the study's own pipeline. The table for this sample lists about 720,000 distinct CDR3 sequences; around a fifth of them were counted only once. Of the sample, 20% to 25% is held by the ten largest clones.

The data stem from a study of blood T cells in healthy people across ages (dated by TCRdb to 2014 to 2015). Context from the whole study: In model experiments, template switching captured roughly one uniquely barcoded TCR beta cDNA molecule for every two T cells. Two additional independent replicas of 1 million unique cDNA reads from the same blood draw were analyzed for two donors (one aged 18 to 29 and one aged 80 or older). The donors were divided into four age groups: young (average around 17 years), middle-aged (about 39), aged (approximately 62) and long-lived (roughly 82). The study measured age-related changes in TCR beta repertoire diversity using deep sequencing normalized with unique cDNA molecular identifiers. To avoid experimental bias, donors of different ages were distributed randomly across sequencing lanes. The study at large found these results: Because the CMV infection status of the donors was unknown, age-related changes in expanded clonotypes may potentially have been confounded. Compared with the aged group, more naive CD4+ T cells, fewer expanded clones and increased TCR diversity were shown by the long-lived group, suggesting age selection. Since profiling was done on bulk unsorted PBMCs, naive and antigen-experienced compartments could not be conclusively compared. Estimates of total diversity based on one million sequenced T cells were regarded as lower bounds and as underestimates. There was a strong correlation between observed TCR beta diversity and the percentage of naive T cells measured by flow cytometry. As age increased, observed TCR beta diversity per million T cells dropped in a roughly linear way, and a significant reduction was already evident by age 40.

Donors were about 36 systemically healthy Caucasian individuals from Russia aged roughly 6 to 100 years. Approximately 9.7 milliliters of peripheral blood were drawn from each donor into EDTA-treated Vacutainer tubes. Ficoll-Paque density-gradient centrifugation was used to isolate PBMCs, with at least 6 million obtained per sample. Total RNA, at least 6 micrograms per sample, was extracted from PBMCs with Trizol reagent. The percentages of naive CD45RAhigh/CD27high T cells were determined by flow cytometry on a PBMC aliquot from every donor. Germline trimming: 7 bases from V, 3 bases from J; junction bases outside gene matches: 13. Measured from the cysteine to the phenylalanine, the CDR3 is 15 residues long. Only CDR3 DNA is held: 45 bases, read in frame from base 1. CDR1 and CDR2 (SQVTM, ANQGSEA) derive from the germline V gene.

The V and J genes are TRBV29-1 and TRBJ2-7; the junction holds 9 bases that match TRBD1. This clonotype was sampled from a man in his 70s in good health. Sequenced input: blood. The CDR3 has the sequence CSAETGTGPSYEQYF. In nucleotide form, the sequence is TGCAGCGCCGAAACCGGGACAGGGCCAAGCTACGAGCAGTACTTC.